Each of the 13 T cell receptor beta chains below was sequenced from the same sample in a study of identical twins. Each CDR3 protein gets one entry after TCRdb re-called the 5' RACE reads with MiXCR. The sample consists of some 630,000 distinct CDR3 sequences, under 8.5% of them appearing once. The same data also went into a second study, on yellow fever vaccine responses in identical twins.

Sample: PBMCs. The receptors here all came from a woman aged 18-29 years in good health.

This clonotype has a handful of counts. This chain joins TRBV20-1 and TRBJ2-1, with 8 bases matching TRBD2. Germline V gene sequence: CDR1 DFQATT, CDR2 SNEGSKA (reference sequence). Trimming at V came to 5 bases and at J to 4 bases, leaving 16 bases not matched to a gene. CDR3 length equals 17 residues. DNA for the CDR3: TGCAGTGCTCGGGGGGGGGTTGGGGGCAAAAGTTACAATGAGCAGTTCTTC. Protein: CSARGGVGGKSYNEQFF.

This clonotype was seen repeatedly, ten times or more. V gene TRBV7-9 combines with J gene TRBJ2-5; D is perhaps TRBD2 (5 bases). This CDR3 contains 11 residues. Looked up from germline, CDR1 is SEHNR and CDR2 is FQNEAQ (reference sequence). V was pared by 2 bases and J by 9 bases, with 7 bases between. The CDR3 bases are TGTGCCAGCAGCTTATGGCGGGCCCAGTACTTC. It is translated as CASSLWRAQYF.

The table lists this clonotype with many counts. The DNA for the CDR3 is TGCAGTGCTAGAGATCTAATGGGACTAGCCAAAAACATTCAGTACTTC. This encodes CSARDLMGLAKNIQYF. The V call is TRBV20-1, the J call TRBJ2-4; perhaps TRBD2 as D (6 bases). Between the trimmed V and J ends, which lost 0 bases and 0 bases, there was a span of 12 bases. CDR1 and CDR2 from the germline V gene are DFQATT and SNEGSKA (reference sequence). This CDR3 contains 16 residues.

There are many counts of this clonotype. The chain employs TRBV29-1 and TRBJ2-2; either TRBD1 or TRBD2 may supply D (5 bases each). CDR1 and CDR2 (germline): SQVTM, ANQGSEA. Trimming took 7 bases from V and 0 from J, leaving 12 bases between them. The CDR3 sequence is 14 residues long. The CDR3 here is CSASGSTNTGELFF. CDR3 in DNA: TGCAGCGCGTCAGGGAGTACGAACACCGGGGAGCTGTTTTTT.

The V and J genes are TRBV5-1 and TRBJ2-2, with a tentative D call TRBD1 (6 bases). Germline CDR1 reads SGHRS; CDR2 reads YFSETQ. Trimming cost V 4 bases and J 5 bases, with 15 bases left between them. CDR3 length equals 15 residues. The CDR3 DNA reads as TGCGCCAGCAGCACGTCCGGGACATTGACCGGGGAGCTGTTTTTT. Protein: CASSTSGTLTGELFF.

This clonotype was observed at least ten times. The CDR3 here is CASSLSDRRSGEQFF. CDR3 DNA sequence: TGCGCCAGCAGCTTGTCGGACAGAAGGTCGGGTGAGCAGTTCTTC. The rearrangement uses TRBV5-1 and TRBJ2-1; TRBD1 might be the D (6 bases). CDR1 is SGHRS and CDR2 is YFSETQ in the germline V gene. Trimming took off 1 base at V and 9 bases at J, with 17 bases between the two ends. The CDR3 sequence is 15 residues long.

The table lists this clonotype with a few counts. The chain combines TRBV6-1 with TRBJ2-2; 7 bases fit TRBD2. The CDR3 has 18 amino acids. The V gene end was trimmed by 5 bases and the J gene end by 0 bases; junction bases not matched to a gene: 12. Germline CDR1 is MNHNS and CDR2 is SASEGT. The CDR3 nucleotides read TGTGCCAGCAGTCGAGCTAAGACGGGAGGAGCGAACACCGGGGAGCTGTTTTTT. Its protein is CASSRAKTGGANTGELFF.

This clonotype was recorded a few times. CDR3 DNA: TGCAGTGCGAAACGACAGGGGTCGTATCCCTATGGCTACACCTTC. Its translation is CSAKRQGSYPYGYTF. This chain uses TRBV20-1 with TRBJ1-2, with 8 positions matching TRBD1. The CDR3 spans 15 residues. The J segment lost 4 bases and the V segment lost 6 bases, leaving 13 bases of the junction unmatched. Germline CDR1 reads DFQATT; CDR2 reads SNEGSKA (reference sequence).

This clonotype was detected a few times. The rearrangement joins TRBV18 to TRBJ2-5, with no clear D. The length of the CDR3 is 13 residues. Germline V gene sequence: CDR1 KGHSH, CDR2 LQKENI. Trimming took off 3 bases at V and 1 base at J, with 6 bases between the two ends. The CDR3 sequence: CASSPHIQETQYF. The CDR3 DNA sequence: TGTGCCAGCTCACCTCACATCCAAGAGACCCAGTACTTC.

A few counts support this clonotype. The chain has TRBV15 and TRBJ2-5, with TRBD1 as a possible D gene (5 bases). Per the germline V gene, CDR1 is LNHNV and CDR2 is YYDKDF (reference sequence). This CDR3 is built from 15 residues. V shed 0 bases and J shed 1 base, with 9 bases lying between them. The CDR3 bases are TGTGCCACCAGCAGAGATCCCACAGGCCAAGAGACCCAGTACTTC. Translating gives CATSRDPTGQETQYF.

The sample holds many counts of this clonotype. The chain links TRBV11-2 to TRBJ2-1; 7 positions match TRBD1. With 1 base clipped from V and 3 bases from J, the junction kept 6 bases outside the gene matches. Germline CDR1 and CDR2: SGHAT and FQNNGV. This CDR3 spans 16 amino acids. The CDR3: CASSLAAGGFYNEQFF. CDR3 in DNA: TGTGCCAGCAGCTTAGCGGCAGGGGGTTTCTACAATGAGCAGTTCTTC.

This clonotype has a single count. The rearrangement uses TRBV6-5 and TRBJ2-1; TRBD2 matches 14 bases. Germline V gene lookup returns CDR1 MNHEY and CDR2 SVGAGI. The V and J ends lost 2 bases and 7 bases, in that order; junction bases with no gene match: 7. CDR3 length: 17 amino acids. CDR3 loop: CASSYPGTSGSVNEQFF. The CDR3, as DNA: TGTGCCAGCAGTTACCCAGGGACTAGCGGGAGCGTGAATGAGCAGTTCTTC.

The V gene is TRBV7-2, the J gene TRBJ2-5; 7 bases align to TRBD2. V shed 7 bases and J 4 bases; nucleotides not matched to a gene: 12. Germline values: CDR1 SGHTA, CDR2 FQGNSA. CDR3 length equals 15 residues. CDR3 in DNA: TGTGCCAGCACCCCGGCCGGGGGGTGGGCAGAGACCCAGTACTTC. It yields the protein CASTPAGGWAETQYF.